This T cell receptor beta chain was documented in a study of monozygotic twins with cystic fibrosis. As concerns this clone: Its antigen is as yet unknown.

Some clones are missing from TCRdb's copy, which holds only in-frame ones; the method was immunoSEQ multiplex PCR. The repertoire holds approximately 7,200 clones, with approximately 93% as singletons. The study's findings and limits: Median Simpson clonality of roughly 0.01 suggested naive T cells predominated.

CDR1 and CDR2 (germline): SGHVS, FNYEAQ. V shed 5 bases and J shed 0 bases, with 15 bases lying between them. The CDR3 covers 16 residues. The sequenced sample was blood. The J gene is TRBJ2-3, the V gene TRBV7-6; a possible D gene is TRBD2 (5 bases). This receptor was taken from a boy between 2 and 15 years old with cystic fibrosis. The CDR3 protein is CASSPSGGLSTDTQYF. As DNA, the CDR3 is TGTGCCAGCAGCCCCTCTGGTGGACTCAGCACAGATACGCAGTATTTT. Looking up the rest from reference TRBV7-6 and TRBJ2-3 gives the full variable domain: GAGVSQSPRYKVTKRGQDVALRCDPISGHVSLYWYRQALGQGPEFLTYFNYEAQQDKSGLPNDRFSAERPEGSISTLTIQRTEQRDSAMYRCASSPSGGLSTDTQYFGPGTRLTVL.